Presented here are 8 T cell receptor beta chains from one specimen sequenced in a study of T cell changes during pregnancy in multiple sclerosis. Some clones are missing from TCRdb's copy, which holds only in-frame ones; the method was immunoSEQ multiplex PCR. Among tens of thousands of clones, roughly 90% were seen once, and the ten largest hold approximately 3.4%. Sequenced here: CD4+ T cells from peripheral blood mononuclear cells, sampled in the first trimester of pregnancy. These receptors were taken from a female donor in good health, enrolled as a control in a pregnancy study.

The CDR3 nucleotides read TGTGCCAGCAGCTTGGGTTCGACTAGCGGGCCGTATTCAGCCAAAAACATTCAGTACTTC. This codes for CASSLGSTSGPYSAKNIQYF. The chain has TRBV5-4 and TRBJ2-4; 10 nucleotides align to TRBD2. Trimming cost V 0 bases and J 0 bases; bases outside gene matches: 12. The CDR3 loop spans 20 amino acids. Germline lookup yields CDR1 SGHNT and CDR2 YYREEE (reference sequence).

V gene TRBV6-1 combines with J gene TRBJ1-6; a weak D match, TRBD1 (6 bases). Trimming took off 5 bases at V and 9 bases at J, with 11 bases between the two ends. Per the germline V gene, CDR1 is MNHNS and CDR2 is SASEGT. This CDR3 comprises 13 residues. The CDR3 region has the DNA TGTGCCAGCAGTACAGGGTCTGTTTCACCCCTCCACTTT. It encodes CASSTGSVSPLHF.

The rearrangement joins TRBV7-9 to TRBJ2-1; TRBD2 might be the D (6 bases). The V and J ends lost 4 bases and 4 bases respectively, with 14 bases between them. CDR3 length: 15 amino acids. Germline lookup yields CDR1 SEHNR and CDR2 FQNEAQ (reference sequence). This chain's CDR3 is CASSSAREDYNEQFF. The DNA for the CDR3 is TGTGCCAGCAGCTCAGCGCGGGAAGATTACAATGAGCAGTTCTTC.

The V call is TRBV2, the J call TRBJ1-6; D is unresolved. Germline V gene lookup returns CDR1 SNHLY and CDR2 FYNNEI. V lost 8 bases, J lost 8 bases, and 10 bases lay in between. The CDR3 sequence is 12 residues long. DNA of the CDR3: TGTGCCAGCGAAGACGGAGATTCACCCCTCCACTTT. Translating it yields CASEDGDSPLHF.

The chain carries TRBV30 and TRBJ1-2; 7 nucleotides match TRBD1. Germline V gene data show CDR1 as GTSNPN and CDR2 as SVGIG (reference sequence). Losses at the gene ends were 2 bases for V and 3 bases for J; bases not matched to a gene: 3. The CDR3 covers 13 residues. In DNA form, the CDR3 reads TGTGCCTGGAGTCCCGGGACAGACTATGGCTACACCTTC. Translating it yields CAWSPGTDYGYTF.

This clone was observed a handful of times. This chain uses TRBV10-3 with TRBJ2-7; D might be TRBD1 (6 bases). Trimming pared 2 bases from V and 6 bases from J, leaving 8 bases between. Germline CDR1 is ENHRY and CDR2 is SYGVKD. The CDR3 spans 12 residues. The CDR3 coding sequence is TGTGCCATCAGTGAGGAGGGGGTCGAGCAGTACTTC. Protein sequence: CAISEEGVEQYF.

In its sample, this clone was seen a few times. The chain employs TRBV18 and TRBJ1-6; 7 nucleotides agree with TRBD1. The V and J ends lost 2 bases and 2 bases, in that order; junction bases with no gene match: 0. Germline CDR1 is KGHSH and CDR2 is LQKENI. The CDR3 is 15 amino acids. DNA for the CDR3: TGTGCCAGCTCACCAGGACAGGCCTATAATTCACCCCTCCACTTT. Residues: CASSPGQAYNSPLHF.

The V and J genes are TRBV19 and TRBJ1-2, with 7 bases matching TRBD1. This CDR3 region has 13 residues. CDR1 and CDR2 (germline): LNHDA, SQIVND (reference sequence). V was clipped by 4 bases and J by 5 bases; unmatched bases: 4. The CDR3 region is CASSKTGNYGYTF. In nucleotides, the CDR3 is TGTGCCAGTAGTAAGACAGGGAATTATGGCTACACCTTC.